A selection of T cell receptor beta chains follows, all from one sample in a study of blood T cell repertoires in COVID-19. Generated by immunoSEQ multiplex PCR, the TCRdb table keeps only in-frame clones and is missing some. The sample carries about 480,000 clones, roughly 88% recorded once. The sample consisted of PBMCs or T cells enriched from blood (not recorded which). All receptors come from a woman aged 35 to 49 who had recovered from COVID-19. Each CDR3 is given with its conserved first and last residue. A D gene is named only where the DNA matches it firmly. Size is stated for part of the rows, as once, few or many counts, or as a class when the clone is expanded.

J | V | D | size | DNA | CDR3
TRBJ1-1 | TRBV7-2 | NA | NA | TGTGCCAGCAGCTTACAGGGTCGAACTGAAGCTTTCTTT | CASSLQGRTEAFF
TRBJ2-7 | TRBV5-5 | NA | NA | TGTGCCAGCAGCTTGGGGACTAACCCCTCAGAGCAGTACTTC | CASSLGTNPSEQYF
TRBJ1-4 | TRBV29-1 | TRBD1 | NA | TGCAGCGTGTCACAGGGGGGCACTGAAAAACTGTTTTTT | CSVSQGGTEKLFF
TRBJ1-4 | TRBV4-1 | NA | NA | TGCGCCAGCAGCCAAGTCTGGCAGGGGCGAGAAAAACTGTTTTTT | CASSQVWQGREKLFF
TRBJ2-1 | TRBV6-5 | NA | few | TGTGCCAGCAGCCTAATAGGACAGTACAATGAGCAGTTCTTC | CASSLIGQYNEQFF
TRBJ2-6 | TRBV14 | NA | NA | TGTGCCAGCAGCCAAGCGCGCTCTGGGGCCAACGTCCTGACTTTC | CASSQARSGANVLTF
TRBJ1-1 | TRBV4-3 | NA | NA | TGCGCCAGCAGCCAAGTGCCAGGAGGGAACACTGAAGCTTTCTTT | CASSQVPGGNTEAFF
TRBJ2-5 | TRBV2 | TRBD2 | NA | TGTGCCAGCAGTGATAGCGGGCCGGAGACCCAGTACTTC | CASSDSGPETQYF
TRBJ2-1 | TRBV27 | TRBD2 | NA | TGTGCCAGCAGTTTAGGGGCGGGAGAAGGTAATGAGCAGTTCTTC | CASSLGAGEGNEQFF
TRBJ2-5 | TRBV19 | TRBD2 | once | TGTGCCAGTAGTATATCAGCTAGCGGGAGCCCAGAAGAGACCCAGTACTTC | CASSISASGSPEETQYF
TRBJ2-7 | TRBV18 | NA | NA | TGTGCCAGCTCAAGGGGCGGCTCCTACGAGCAGTACTTC | CASSRGGSYEQYF
TRBJ2-7 | TRBV10-1 | TRBD2 | few | TGCGCCAGCAGTGAGTCTCAGCGGGAGGGCCGCCCCTACGAGCAGTACTTC | CASSESQREGRPYEQYF
TRBJ2-7 | TRBV7-2 | TRBD2 | once | TGTGCCAGCAGCATAGGAGCGGGAGTGGTCTACGAGCAGTACTTC | CASSIGAGVVYEQYF
TRBJ2-7 | TRBV27 | NA | once | TGTGCCAGCAGTCCCCTTCCCGGGACTCCGATCCCGCCACAATACGAGCAGTACTTC | CASSPLPGTPIPPQYEQYF
TRBJ1-2 | TRBV2 | NA | NA | TGTGCCAGCAGTGCCAGTCCCTATGGCTACACCTTC | CASSASPYGYTF
TRBJ2-2 | TRBV10-1 | NA | few | TGCGCCAGCAGGTCAGACAGTTCGAACACCGGGGAGCTGTTTTTT | CASRSDSSNTGELFF
TRBJ2-1 | TRBV5-1 | NA | NA | TGCGCCAGCAGCTTTGCAGGGGATCTAGGCAATGAGCAGTTCTTC | CASSFAGDLGNEQFF
TRBJ1-2 | TRBV27 | NA | NA | TGTGCCAGCAGTTTAACTCCAGGGGCCCCCTATGGCTACACCTTC | CASSLTPGAPYGYTF
TRBJ2-1 | TRBV18 | TRBD2 | NA | TGTGCCAGCTCACCGGGGACTAGCGGGAGGTTGGGTGAGCAGTTCTTC | CASSPGTSGRLGEQFF
TRBJ1-6 | TRBV7-2 | TRBD1 | NA | TGTGCCAGCAGGCGGAGGACAGGAGTAGAAAACTATAATTCACCCCTCCACTTT | CASRRRTGVENYNSPLHF
TRBJ1-2 | TRBV12-3/TRBV12-4 | TRBD1 | NA | TGTGCCAGCAGCTGGACAGGGAATGGCTACACCTTC | CASSWTGNGYTF
TRBJ1-2 | TRBV3-1/TRBV3-2 | TRBD1 | NA | TGTGCCAGCAGCCCTGGACAGGGGAACTATGGCTACACCTTC | CASSPGQGNYGYTF
TRBJ2-2 | TRBV19 | TRBD2 | NA | TGTGCCAGTAGTAGGGGCGGGAGTCCCACCGGGGAGCTGTTTTTT | CASSRGGSPTGELFF
TRBJ1-2 | TRBV5-5 | TRBD1 | NA | TGTGCCAGCAGCCCGAGACAGGGGGGAATTTCCTATGGCTACACCTTC | CASSPRQGGISYGYTF
TRBJ1-2 | TRBV6-1 | NA | once | TGTGCCAGCAGTGAGGTGGCAGGGTTGAACTATGGCTACACCTTC | CASSEVAGLNYGYTF
TRBJ1-2 | TRBV5-4 | NA | NA | TGTGCCAGCAGCCAATCGACAGGAATCCATAACTATGGCTACACCTTC | CASSQSTGIHNYGYTF
TRBJ1-5 | TRBV27 | TRBD1 | NA | TGTGCCAGCAGTTTAGAGGGGGGGACAGGGCATCAGCCCCAGCATTTT | CASSLEGGTGHQPQHF
TRBJ2-1 | TRBV14 | NA | NA | TGTGCCAGCAGCCAGAGGGAAGAACTAGGCCCCTACAATGAGCAGTTCTTC | CASSQREELGPYNEQFF
TRBJ2-7 | TRBV5-8 | TRBD2 | NA | TGTGCCAGCAGCTACGGGACTAGCGGCTCCTACGAGCAGTACTTC | CASSYGTSGSYEQYF
TRBJ1-2 | TRBV11-3 | NA | NA | TGTGCCAGCAGCTTAACAGCCTCCCTTCCACTCCCAACTAACTATGGCTACACCTTC | CASSLTASLPLPTNYGYTF
TRBJ1-5 | TRBV18 | NA | NA | TGTGCCAGCTCACCAACTACGTTTAATCAGCCCCAGCATTTT | CASSPTTFNQPQHF
TRBJ2-5 | TRBV7-6 | NA | NA | TGTGCCAGCAGCTTAGCCCCGGGGTTGGAGACCCAGTACTTC | CASSLAPGLETQYF
TRBJ2-7 | TRBV27 | TRBD1 | NA | TGTGCCAGCAGTTTAGCGGACAGGGTATACTACGAGCAGTACTTC | CASSLADRVYYEQYF
TRBJ1-5 | TRBV19 | TRBD1 | NA | TGTGCCAGTAGTATGGACAGGGTCGGCCATCAGCCCCAGCATTTT | CASSMDRVGHQPQHF
TRBJ2-5 | TRBV18 | NA | NA | TGTGCCAGCTCACCTGCCAGGGCGGCAGAGACCCAGTACTTC | CASSPARAAETQYF
TRBJ1-1 | TRBV3-1/TRBV3-2 | TRBD1 | NA | TGTGCCAGCAGCCCGGGACAGATGAACACTGAAGCTTTCTTT | CASSPGQMNTEAFF
TRBJ2-2 | TRBV19 | NA | once | TGTGCCAGTAGTACCCCTCGGACAGGGAGGGACGGGGAGCTGTTTTTT | CASSTPRTGRDGELFF
TRBJ2-1 | TRBV24-1 | NA | NA | TGTGCCACCAGTGACCCTGCCTCAACTGGGCAGTTCTTC | CATSDPASTGQFF
TRBJ2-5 | TRBV4-3 | TRBD1 | NA | TGCGCCAGCAGCCACGACAGGGGTACCAAGACCCAGTACTTC | CASSHDRGTKTQYF
TRBJ1-2 | TRBV6-5 | NA | once | TGTGCCAGCAGCTTTAACCAGGACATTAACTATGGCTACACCTTC | CASSFNQDINYGYTF
TRBJ1-5 | TRBV19 | TRBD1 | NA | TGTGCCAGTAGCTGGGACAGGAATCAGCCCCAGCATTTT | CASSWDRNQPQHF
TRBJ1-1 | TRBV30 | TRBD1 | few | TGTGCCTGTCAGGGGGCTTATAGTAGGGCTTTCTTT | CACQGAYSRAFF
TRBJ1-1 | TRBV7-9 | NA | NA | TGTGCCAGCAGTCTTCAGGGTCATGGCACTGAAGCTTTCTTT | CASSLQGHGTEAFF
TRBJ1-6 | TRBV2 | TRBD1 | few | TGTGCCAGCAAACTCCCGACAGGGGGACAACTAAGCTCCTATAATTCACCCCTCCACTTT | CASKLPTGGQLSSYNSPLHF
TRBJ1-1 | TRBV10-2 | NA | NA | TGCGCCAGCAGCCCCTCGGCGGCGAACACTGAAGCTTTCTTT | CASSPSAANTEAFF
TRBJ2-3 | TRBV5-1 | NA | few | TGCGCCAGCAGCTTGTACGGGGATACGCAGTATTTT | CASSLYGDTQYF
TRBJ2-4 | TRBV18 | NA | once | TGTGCCAGCTCACCACTTTCCGGGATAGCCAAAAACATTCAGTACTTC | CASSPLSGIAKNIQYF
TRBJ2-7 | TRBV13 | TRBD2 | NA | TGTGCCAGCAGCCCCGGGACTAGCGGGAGGGTATACGAGCAGTACTTC | CASSPGTSGRVYEQYF
TRBJ2-7 | TRBV5-5 | TRBD1 | NA | TGTGCCAGCAGCTTTCTTCCGGGACAGGGGGTCTACGAGCAGTACTTC | CASSFLPGQGVYEQYF
TRBJ1-5 | TRBV5-6 | NA | few | TGTGCCAGCAGCTTGGGGCAGAGCAATCAGCCCCAGCATTTT | CASSLGQSNQPQHF
TRBJ2-7 | TRBV11-2 | NA | NA | TGTGCCAGCAGCTTAGATGCGGTCTCCTACGAGCAGTACTTC | CASSLDAVSYEQYF
TRBJ2-1 | TRBV14 | NA | NA | TGTGCCAGCAGCCCGGGGAGCACCTACAATGAGCAGTTCTTC | CASSPGSTYNEQFF